This T cell receptor (beta chain) stems from a study of cytomegalovirus exposure and HLA in healthy donors. The PCR ran on 60 Vbeta and 13 Jbeta primers. The assay was immunoSEQ multiplex PCR, and TCRdb's table has in-frame clones only and misses some. The data hold over 90,000 clones, with around 57% observed a single time. A note on this clone: Its antigen is as yet unknown.

General observations from the study: Highest at DRB1 and lowest at HLA-C, TCR association rates differed among HLA loci in a later analysis.

Per germline, CDR1 KGHSH and CDR2 LQKENI. The CDR3 spans 14 residues. V gave up 3 bases and J gave up 6 bases; unmatched junction bases: 1. Although they were nominally healthy when sampled, donors likely had unrecorded immune exposures. The sample was PBMCs. The clonotype comes from a human donor in good health. The rearrangement links TRBV18 to TRBJ2-1, with TRBD1 identical over 11 bases. CDR3 sequence reads: CASSPGTGGNEQFF. The CDR3, as DNA: TGTGCCAGCTCACCCGGGACAGGGGGCAATGAGCAGTTCTTC.